This T cell receptor beta chain was sequenced for a study of OX40 agonist ivuxolimab in advanced cancers. The overall study: Patients were over 65% male with ages roughly 23 to 79, mean approximately 55. Three patients had partial responses: one hepatocellular carcinoma, two cutaneous melanoma.

As concerns this clone: Its antigen is as yet unknown.

V was pared by 2 bases and J by 3 bases, with 4 bases of the junction left unmatched. Germline CDR1 reads SGHRS; CDR2 reads YFSETQ. The CDR3 totals 16 residues. The protocol was immunoSEQ multiplex PCR, while the TCRdb copy is restricted to in-frame clones and leaves out a portion. The sample holds some 87,000 clones; 80% to 95% are singletons and the top ten take around 0.44%. Findings and caveats of the study: The mean number of expanded clones was higher in CD8+ T cells than in CD4+.

Patients had blood sampled at baseline and again on cycle 4 day 1 and cycle 7 day 1. This sequence was found in an adult with an advanced solid tumor such as melanoma, head and neck, liver or kidney cancer. The source was CD4+ or CD8+ T cells sorted from blood, collected in a trial of the OX40 agonist ivuxolimab. The chain recombines TRBV5-1 with TRBJ2-2; TRBD2 aligns across 10 bases. The DNA of the CDR3 is TGCGCCAGCAGCTTCCTCCTAGCGGGAGACACCGGGGAGCTGTTTTTT. This codes for CASSFLLAGDTGELFF.